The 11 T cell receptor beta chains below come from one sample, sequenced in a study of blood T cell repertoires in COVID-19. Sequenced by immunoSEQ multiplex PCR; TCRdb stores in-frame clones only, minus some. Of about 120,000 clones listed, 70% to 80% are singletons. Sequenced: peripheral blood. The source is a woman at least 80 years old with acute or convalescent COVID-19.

Written as DNA, the CDR3 is TGTGCCAGCAGTTTCTCGATAGAAGAGACCCAGTACTTC. Protein product: CASSFSIEETQYF. This sequence joins TRBV28 and TRBJ2-5; D not resolved. Trimming left V 3 bases short and J 3 bases short, with 8 bases between. CDR1 and CDR2 from the germline V gene are MDHEN and SYDVKM. The length of the CDR3 is 13 residues.

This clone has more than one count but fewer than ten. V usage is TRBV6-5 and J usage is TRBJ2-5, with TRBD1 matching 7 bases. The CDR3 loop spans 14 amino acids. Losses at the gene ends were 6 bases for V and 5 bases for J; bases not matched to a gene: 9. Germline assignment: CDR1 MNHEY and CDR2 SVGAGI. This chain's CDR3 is CASRKQGSWETQYF. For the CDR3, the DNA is TGTGCCAGCAGAAAACAGGGGTCCTGGGAGACCCAGTACTTC.

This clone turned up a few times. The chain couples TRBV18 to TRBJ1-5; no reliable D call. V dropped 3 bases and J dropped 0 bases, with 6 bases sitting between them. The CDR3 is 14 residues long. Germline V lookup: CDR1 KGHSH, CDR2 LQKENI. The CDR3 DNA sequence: TGTGCCAGCTCACCCAGTTATAGCAATCAGCCCCAGCATTTT. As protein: CASSPSYSNQPQHF.

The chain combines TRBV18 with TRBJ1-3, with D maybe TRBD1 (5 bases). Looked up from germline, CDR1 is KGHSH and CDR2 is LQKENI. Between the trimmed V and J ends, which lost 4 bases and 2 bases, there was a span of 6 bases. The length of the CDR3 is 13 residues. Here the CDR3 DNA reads TGTGCCAGCTCACAGGGGACTGGAAACACCATATATTTT. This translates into CASSQGTGNTIYF.

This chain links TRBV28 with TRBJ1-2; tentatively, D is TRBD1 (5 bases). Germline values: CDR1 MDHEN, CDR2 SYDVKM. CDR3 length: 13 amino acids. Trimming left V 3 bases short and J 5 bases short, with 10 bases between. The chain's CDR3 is CASSFIGAYGYTF. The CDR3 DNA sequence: TGTGCCAGCAGTTTCATAGGGGCTTATGGCTACACCTTC.

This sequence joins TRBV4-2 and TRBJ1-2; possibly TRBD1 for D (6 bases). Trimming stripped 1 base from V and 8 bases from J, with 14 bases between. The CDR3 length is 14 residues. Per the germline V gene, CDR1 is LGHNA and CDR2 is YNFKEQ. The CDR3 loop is CASSQAGATGGYTF. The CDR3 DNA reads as TGTGCCAGCAGCCAAGCAGGGGCCACGGGGGGCTACACCTTC.

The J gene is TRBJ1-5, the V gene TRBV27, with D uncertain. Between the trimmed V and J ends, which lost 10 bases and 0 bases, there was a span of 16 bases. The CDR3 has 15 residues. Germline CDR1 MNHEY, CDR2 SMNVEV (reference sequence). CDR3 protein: CATKRRAYSNQPQHF. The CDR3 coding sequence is TGTGCCACCAAGCGGAGGGCGTATAGCAATCAGCCCCAGCATTTT.

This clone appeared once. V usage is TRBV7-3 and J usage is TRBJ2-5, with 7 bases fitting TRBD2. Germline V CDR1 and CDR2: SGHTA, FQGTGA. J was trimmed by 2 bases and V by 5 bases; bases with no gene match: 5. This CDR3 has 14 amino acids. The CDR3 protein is CASSPTGLQETQYF. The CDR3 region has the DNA TGTGCCAGCAGCCCAACGGGACTACAAGAGACCCAGTACTTC.

CDR3: CASSLTGGEAFF. In DNA form, the CDR3 reads TGTGCCAGCAGTTTAACAGGGGGTGAAGCTTTCTTT. The chain is built from TRBV27 and TRBJ1-1; 8 nucleotides agree with TRBD1. Germline CDR1 reads MNHEY; CDR2 reads SMNVEV (reference sequence). This CDR3 comprises 12 residues. The J segment lost 7 bases and the V segment lost 2 bases, leaving 0 bases of the junction unmatched.

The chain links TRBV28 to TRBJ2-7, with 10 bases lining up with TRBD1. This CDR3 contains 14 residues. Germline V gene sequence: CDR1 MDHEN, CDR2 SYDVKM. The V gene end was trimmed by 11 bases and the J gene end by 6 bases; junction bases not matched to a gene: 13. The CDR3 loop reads CAGGTGDLLGEQYF. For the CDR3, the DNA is TGTGCCGGGGGGACAGGGGATCTACTGGGCGAGCAGTACTTC.

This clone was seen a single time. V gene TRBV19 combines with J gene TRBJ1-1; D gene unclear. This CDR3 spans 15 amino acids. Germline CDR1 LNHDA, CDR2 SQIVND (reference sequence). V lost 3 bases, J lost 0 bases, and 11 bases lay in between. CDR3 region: CASSIRQNMNTEAFF. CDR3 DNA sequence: TGTGCCAGTAGTATCAGGCAGAACATGAACACTGAAGCTTTCTTT.